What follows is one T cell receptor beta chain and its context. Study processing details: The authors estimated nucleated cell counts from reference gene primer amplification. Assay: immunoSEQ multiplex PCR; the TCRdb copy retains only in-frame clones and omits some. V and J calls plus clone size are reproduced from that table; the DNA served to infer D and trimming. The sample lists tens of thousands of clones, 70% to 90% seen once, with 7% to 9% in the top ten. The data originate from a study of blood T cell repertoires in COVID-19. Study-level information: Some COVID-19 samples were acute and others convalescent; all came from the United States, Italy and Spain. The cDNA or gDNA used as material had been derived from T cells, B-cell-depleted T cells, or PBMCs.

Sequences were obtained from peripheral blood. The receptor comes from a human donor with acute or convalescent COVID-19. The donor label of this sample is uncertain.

The CDR3 reads CASSPGLAGYNEQFF. In DNA form, the CDR3 reads TGTGCCAGCTCACCAGGACTAGCGGGATACAATGAGCAGTTCTTC. The chain combines TRBV18 with TRBJ2-1, with 12 nucleotides matching TRBD2. Germline CDR1 reads KGHSH; CDR2 reads LQKENI. After removal of 2 bases from V and 4 bases from J, the junction contained 0 bases not matched to a gene. This CDR3 spans 15 amino acids.